This T cell receptor beta chain was profiled in a study of blood T cell repertoires in COVID-19. Germline CDR1 KGHSH, CDR2 LQKENI. V was pared by 3 bases and J by 4 bases, with 12 bases between. The CDR3 runs to 14 residues. Here immunoSEQ multiplex PCR was the method, and the copy in TCRdb shows in-frame clones only, minus some. The sample includes more than 110,000 clones, 70% to 90% seen only once; the top ten take approximately 11%. The TCR originated in a woman of 80 years or more with acute or convalescent COVID-19. The sequencing sample was made of peripheral blood. The chain couples TRBV18 to TRBJ1-2; a weak D match, TRBD1 (6 bases). CDR3 in amino acids: CASSPVDRFYGYTF. The CDR3, as DNA: TGTGCCAGCTCACCTGTAGACAGGTTCTATGGCTACACCTTC. Looking up the rest from reference TRBV18 and TRBJ1-2 gives the full variable domain: NAGVMQNPRHLVRRRGQEARLRCSPMKGHSHVYWYRQLPEEGLKFMVYLQKENIIDESGMPKERFSAEFPKEGPSILRIQQVVRGDSAAYFCASSPVDRFYGYTFGSGTRLTVV.